This T cell receptor beta chain appears in the sequencing data of a study of blood T cell repertoires in COVID-19. Across the whole study: PBMCs, B-cell-depleted T cells, or T cells were the source of the cDNA or gDNA that made up the material.

As handled by the study authors: Nucleated cell number was recorded as an estimate derived from reference gene primer amplification. Method: immunoSEQ multiplex PCR; TCRdb's copy keeps in-frame clones and lacks some. V and J calls and clone size are given by that table; D and trimming were obtained from the DNA. The table records 100,000 to 150,000 clones, approximately 81% of them present only once. The CDR3 spans 14 residues. Germline V gene lookup returns CDR1 LNHNV and CDR2 YYDKDF (reference sequence). The V gene end was trimmed by 5 bases and the J gene end by 4 bases; junction bases not matched to a gene: 5.

The V and J genes are TRBV15 and TRBJ2-3, with TRBD2 matching over 8 bases. This sequence originates from a man aged 40-49 years with active or convalescent COVID-19. The specimen was peripheral blood. The CDR3 protein is CATSGGRGADTQYF. In DNA, the CDR3 is TGTGCCACCAGCGGAGGGCGGGGGGCAGATACGCAGTATTTT.